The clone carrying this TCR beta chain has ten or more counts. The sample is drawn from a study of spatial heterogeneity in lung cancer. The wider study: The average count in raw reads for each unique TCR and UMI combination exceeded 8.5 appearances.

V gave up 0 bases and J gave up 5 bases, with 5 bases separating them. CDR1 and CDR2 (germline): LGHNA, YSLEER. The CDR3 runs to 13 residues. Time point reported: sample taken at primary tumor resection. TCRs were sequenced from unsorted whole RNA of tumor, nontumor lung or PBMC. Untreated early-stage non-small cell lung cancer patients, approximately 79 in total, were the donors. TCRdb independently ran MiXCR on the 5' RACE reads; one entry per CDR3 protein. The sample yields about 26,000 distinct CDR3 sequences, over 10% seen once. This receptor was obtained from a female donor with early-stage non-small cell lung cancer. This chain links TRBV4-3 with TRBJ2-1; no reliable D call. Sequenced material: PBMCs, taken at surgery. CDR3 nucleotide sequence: TGCGCCAGCAGCCAAGATAGGGACAATGAGCAGTTCTTC. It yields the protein CASSQDRDNEQFF.